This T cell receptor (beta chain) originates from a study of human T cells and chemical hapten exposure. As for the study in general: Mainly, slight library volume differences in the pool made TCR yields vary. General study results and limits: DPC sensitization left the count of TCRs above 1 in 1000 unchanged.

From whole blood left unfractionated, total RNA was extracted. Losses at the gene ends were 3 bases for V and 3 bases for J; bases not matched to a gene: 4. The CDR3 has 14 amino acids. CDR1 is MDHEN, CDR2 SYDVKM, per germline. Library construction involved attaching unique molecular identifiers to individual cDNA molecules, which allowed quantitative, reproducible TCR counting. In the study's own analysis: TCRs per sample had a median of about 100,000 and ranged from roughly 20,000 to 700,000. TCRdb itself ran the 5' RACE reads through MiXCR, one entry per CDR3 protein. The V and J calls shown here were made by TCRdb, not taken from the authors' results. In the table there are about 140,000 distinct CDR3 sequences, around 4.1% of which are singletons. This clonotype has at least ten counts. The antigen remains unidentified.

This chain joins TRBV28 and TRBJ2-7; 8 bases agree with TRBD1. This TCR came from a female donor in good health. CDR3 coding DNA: TGTGCCAGCAGTTTTCAGGGGGCCCTCTACGAGCAGTACTTC. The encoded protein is CASSFQGALYEQYF.